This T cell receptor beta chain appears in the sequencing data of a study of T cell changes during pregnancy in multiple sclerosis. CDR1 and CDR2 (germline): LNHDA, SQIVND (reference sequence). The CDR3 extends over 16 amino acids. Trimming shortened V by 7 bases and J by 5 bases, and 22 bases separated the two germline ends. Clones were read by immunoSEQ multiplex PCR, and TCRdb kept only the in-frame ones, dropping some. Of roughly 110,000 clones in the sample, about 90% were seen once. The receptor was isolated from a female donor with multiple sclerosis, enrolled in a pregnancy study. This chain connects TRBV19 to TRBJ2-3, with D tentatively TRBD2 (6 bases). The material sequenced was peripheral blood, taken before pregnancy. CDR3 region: CASTLSDTGAVDTQYF. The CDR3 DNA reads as TGTGCCAGTACCCTTAGCGATACGGGAGCTGTAGATACGCAGTATTTT. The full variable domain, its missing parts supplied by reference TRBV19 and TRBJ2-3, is DGGITQSPKYLFRKEGQNVTLSCEQNLNHDAMYWYRQDPGQGLRLIYYSQIVNDFQKGDIAEGYSVSREKKESFPLTVTSAQKNPTAFYLCASTLSDTGAVDTQYFGPGTRLTVL.